Each of the 24 T cell receptor beta chains below was sequenced from the same sample in a study of blood T cell repertoires in COVID-19. Clones were read by immunoSEQ multiplex PCR, and TCRdb kept only the in-frame ones, dropping some. Here the sample spans hundreds of thousands of clones, 75% to 90% being singletons. The specimen sequenced was PBMCs or T cells enriched from blood (not recorded which). All receptors derive from a woman aged 50 to 60 who had recovered from COVID-19.

The chain is built from TRBV6-5 and TRBJ1-3; D is perhaps TRBD1 (6 bases). V gave up 7 bases and J gave up 3 bases, with 10 bases separating them. CDR3 length: 13 residues. Germline CDR1 and CDR2: MNHEY and SVGAGI. For the CDR3, the DNA is TGTGCCAGCACCGGGACATTTGGAAACACCATATATTTT. This translates into CASTGTFGNTIYF.

The chain carries TRBV6-5 and TRBJ2-7; 9 nucleotides align to TRBD1. The junction had 2 bases not matched to a gene; V was cut back by 6 bases and J by 2 bases. Germline values: CDR1 MNHEY, CDR2 SVGAGI. This CDR3 is 13 amino acids long. This CDR3 is CASSRDRAYEQYF. The CDR3 nucleotides are TGTGCCAGCAGCCGGGACAGGGCCTACGAGCAGTACTTC.

The V call is TRBV10-3, the J call TRBJ2-3; tentative D call: TRBD1 (7 bases). Looked up from germline, CDR1 is ENHRY and CDR2 is SYGVKD. V was shortened by 7 bases and J by 2 bases, with 16 bases between the two germline ends. This CDR3 spans 15 amino acids. The CDR3 protein is CAIKVRGASTDTQYF. The DNA for the CDR3 is TGTGCCATCAAGGTCAGGGGGGCCTCCACAGATACGCAGTATTTT.

The CDR3 DNA is TGTGCCAGCAGCCAGGAACTCGGGACAGGGGCCTACGAGCAGTACTTC. This translates into CASSQELGTGAYEQYF. The chain couples TRBV4-2 to TRBJ2-7; 10 bases are shared with TRBD1. CDR3 size: 16 residues. The V and J ends lost 3 bases and 2 bases, in that order; junction bases with no gene match: 7. Germline V gene lookup returns CDR1 LGHNA and CDR2 YNFKEQ.

The table lists this clone with a few counts. The chain combines TRBV2 with TRBJ1-2; the D gene is possibly TRBD1 (6 bases). The CDR3 is 13 residues long. V lost 5 bases and J 4 bases, leaving 11 bases between the germline ends. Germline V gene lookup returns CDR1 SNHLY and CDR2 FYNNEI. The CDR3 spells CASSQQGAYGYTF. CDR3 coding DNA: TGTGCCAGCAGTCAACAGGGTGCCTATGGCTACACCTTC.

The chain uses TRBV7-9 and TRBJ2-1; 14 bases fit TRBD2. CDR1 and CDR2 from the germline V gene are SEHNR and FQNEAQ (reference sequence). The CDR3 runs 16 residues. V was pared by 4 bases and J by 8 bases, with 7 bases of the junction left unmatched. The CDR3 here is CASSYPTSGRVDEQFF. Here the CDR3 DNA reads TGTGCCAGCAGCTACCCGACTAGCGGGAGGGTTGATGAGCAGTTCTTC.

The chain uses TRBV19 and TRBJ1-4; perhaps TRBD1 as D (6 bases). Trimming removed 3 bases from V and 5 bases from J, with 10 bases in between. The CDR3 consists of 14 residues. Germline CDR1 and CDR2: LNHDA and SQIVND (reference sequence). CDR3 nucleotides: TGTGCCAGTAGTATCTGGGGGCCGAATGAAAAACTGTTTTTT. Its protein is CASSIWGPNEKLFF.

The chain is built from TRBV2 and TRBJ2-1, with D tentatively TRBD2 (6 bases). Germline values: CDR1 SNHLY, CDR2 FYNNEI. This CDR3 region has 14 residues. Between the trimmed V and J ends, which lost 10 bases and 0 bases, there was a span of 13 bases. The CDR3 DNA sequence: TGTGCCATCATCCGGGACTTCTCCTACAATGAGCAGTTCTTC. Residues: CAIIRDFSYNEQFF.

J is TRBJ2-6 and V is TRBV3-1 (or the pseudogene TRBV3-2), with TRBD1 matching 8 bases. Trimming cost V 4 bases and J 0 bases; bases outside gene matches: 14. CDR1 LGHDT and CDR2 YNNKEL come from the germline V gene (reference sequence). This CDR3 is built from 20 residues. CDR3 in DNA: TGTGCCAGCAGCCGACACCCAATAGGACAGGGCCCCTCTGGGGCCAACGTCCTGACTTTC. Protein: CASSRHPIGQGPSGANVLTF.

The chain links TRBV7-9 to TRBJ2-1, with 10 bases fitting TRBD2. The CDR3 consists of 15 residues. J lost 6 bases, V lost 4 bases, and 6 bases had no gene match. CDR1 is SEHNR, CDR2 FQNEAQ, per germline (reference sequence). CDR3 nucleotides: TGTGCCAGCAGCTGGCGACAGCGGGAGGGCAATGAGCAGTTCTTC. Translation gives CASSWRQREGNEQFF.

This rearrangement joins TRBV19 to TRBJ1-4; D remains unclear. V lost 3 bases, J lost 4 bases, and 12 bases lay in between. Germline values: CDR1 LNHDA, CDR2 SQIVND (reference sequence). The length of the CDR3 is 15 residues. CDR3 sequence: CASSIQYTRNEKLFF. The DNA for the CDR3 is TGTGCCAGTAGTATCCAGTACACCCGTAATGAAAAACTGTTTTTT. The entire variable domain, with the rest obtained from reference TRBV19 and TRBJ1-4, is as follows: DGGITQSPKYLFRKEGQNVTLSCEQNLNHDAMYWYRQDPGQGLRLIYYSQIVNDFQKGDIAEGYSVSREKKESFPLTVTSAQKNPTAFYLCASSIQYTRNEKLFFGSGTQLSVL.

This chain joins TRBV19 and TRBJ1-5; D possibly corresponds to TRBD1 (6 bases). The germline CDR1 and CDR2 sequences are LNHDA and SQIVND (reference sequence). The CDR3 is 16 residues long. V lost 10 bases to trimming and J lost 2 bases, with 21 bases between them. The CDR3 region has the DNA TGTGCCACCCGTTTCGACCCGGGACATGGCAATCAGCCCCAGCATTTT. Translated, it gives CATRFDPGHGNQPQHF.

V is TRBV7-2 and J is TRBJ2-1; the match to TRBD2 covers 12 bases. Germline trimming cut 5 bases from V and 8 bases from J; bases unmatched to any gene: 10. Germline-derived CDR1 and CDR2 are SGHTA and FQGNSA. The CDR3 runs 16 residues. The CDR3 sequence is CASSPSSGGAWYEQFF. The CDR3 coding sequence is TGTGCCAGCAGCCCATCTAGCGGGGGGGCCTGGTATGAGCAGTTCTTC.

The V call is TRBV28, the J call TRBJ1-5; D is unresolved. Looked up from germline, CDR1 is MDHEN and CDR2 is SYDVKM. V dropped 2 bases and J dropped 6 bases, with 11 bases sitting between them. This CDR3 has 14 amino acids. The CDR3 reads CASSLRTVTQPQHF. The DNA for the CDR3 is TGTGCCAGCAGTTTAAGAACAGTCACTCAGCCCCAGCATTTT.

The chain combines TRBV6-5 with TRBJ2-5; 11 bases are a match to TRBD2. Germline V CDR1 and CDR2: MNHEY, SVGAGI. V trimming: 4 bases; J trimming: 3 bases; junction bases outside the gene matches: 4. The CDR3 totals 15 residues. CDR3 amino acids: CASSFSGGAKETQYF. CDR3 bases: TGTGCCAGCAGTTTTAGCGGGGGGGCCAAAGAGACCCAGTACTTC.

This clone was picked up one time. V usage is TRBV28 and J usage is TRBJ1-2, with D unresolved. CDR1 is MDHEN, CDR2 SYDVKM, per germline. Trimming shortened V by 8 bases and J by 8 bases, and 18 bases separated the two germline ends. The CDR3 length is 13 residues. Written as DNA, the CDR3 is TGTGCCAGCGGCCACGGGTCCCGGGTGGGCTACACCTTC. It specifies CASGHGSRVGYTF.

This rearrangement joins TRBV3-1 (or the pseudogene TRBV3-2) to TRBJ2-1; 10 positions agree with TRBD2. The ends lost 6 bases at V and 3 bases at J; junction bases unmatched: 5. This CDR3 is 15 amino acids long. Germline V CDR1 and CDR2: LGHDT, YNNKEL (reference sequence). In DNA, the CDR3 is TGTGCCAGCAGTCCACTAGCGGGGAGCTACAATGAGCAGTTCTTC. This gives the protein CASSPLAGSYNEQFF.

The chain couples TRBV2 to TRBJ2-1; TRBD2 aligns across 11 bases. The CDR3 totals 15 residues. CDR1 SNHLY and CDR2 FYNNEI come from the germline V gene. V lost 2 bases, J lost 5 bases, and 2 bases stayed unmatched. The CDR3: CASSEQTSGDNEQFF. CDR3 DNA sequence: TGTGCCAGCAGTGAACAGACTAGCGGGGACAATGAGCAGTTCTTC.

This rearrangement joins TRBV7-2 to TRBJ2-1; TRBD2 agrees at 7 bases. Looked up from germline, CDR1 is SGHTA and CDR2 is FQGNSA. The CDR3 covers 13 residues. J was trimmed by 5 bases and V by 5 bases; bases with no gene match: 3. CDR3 nucleotide sequence: TGTGCCAGCAGCGCGGGAGCGAACAATGAGCAGTTCTTC. Translation: CASSAGANNEQFF.

The gene calls are TRBV6-2 or TRBV6-3 and TRBJ1-5; 10 bases map to TRBD1. V gave up 6 bases and J gave up 3 bases; unmatched junction bases: 5. CDR1 and CDR2 from the germline V gene are MNHEY and SVGEGT. The CDR3 spans 15 residues. For the CDR3, the DNA is TGTGCCAGCAGCCGGACAGGGGGAAACAATCAGCCCCAGCATTTT. Its translation: CASSRTGGNNQPQHF.

The chain is built from TRBV5-1 and TRBJ1-4; D is undetermined. This CDR3 has 16 amino acids. The germline V gene encodes CDR1 SGHRS and CDR2 YFSETQ. The V end lost 2 bases, the J end lost 8 bases, and 19 bases lay between the germline ends. CDR3 region: CASSLEPGPREEKLFF. The CDR3 DNA reads as TGCGCCAGCAGCTTAGAACCGGGCCCTAGGGAGGAAAAACTGTTTTTT.

The rearrangement links TRBV5-1 to TRBJ1-1; D may be TRBD1 (6 bases). Germline V gene lookup returns CDR1 SGHRS and CDR2 YFSETQ. This CDR3 has 16 amino acids. Trimming cost V 4 bases and J 1 base, with 17 bases left between them. The CDR3 region is CASSPTSGGTNTEAFF. Here the CDR3 DNA reads TGCGCCAGCAGCCCAACCTCGGGGGGCACGAACACTGAAGCTTTCTTT.

The chain couples TRBV27 to TRBJ1-1, with a tentative D call TRBD1 (6 bases). The V gene lost 4 bases and the J gene lost 3 bases, with 15 bases spanning the gap. The CDR3 totals 15 residues. The germline gives CDR1 MNHEY, CDR2 SMNVEV (reference sequence). The CDR3 spells CASSSLGARDTEAFF. Written as DNA, the CDR3 is TGTGCCAGCAGTTCCCTGGGGGCCCGGGACACTGAAGCTTTCTTT.

The chain employs TRBV5-8 and TRBJ1-5, with D maybe TRBD1 (6 bases). Germline lookup yields CDR1 SGHTS and CDR2 YDEGEE. The CDR3 is made up of 16 amino acids. V gave up 2 bases and J gave up 3 bases, with 15 bases separating them. The CDR3 region is CASSFFFRGNNQPQHF. CDR3 DNA sequence: TGTGCCAGCAGCTTCTTCTTCAGGGGCAACAATCAGCCCCAGCATTTT.